This T cell receptor beta chain was captured by sequencing in a study of regulatory T cells in long-lasting Graves disease (dated by TCRdb to about 2021). Regarding the complete study: Patients with newly diagnosed Graves' disease had been on antithyroid drugs for under 3 months. The study was registered as a clinical trial and conducted in China. Peripheral blood TCR sequencing and RNA sequencing compared persistent Graves' disease patients with newly diagnosed Graves' disease patients. TCR sequencing covered approximately 13 persistent and about 20 newly diagnosed Graves' disease patients, around 35 samples in total. Results the study describes overall, beyond this receptor: TRBV28, TRBJ1-2 and TRBJ2-5 were preferentially used in persistent disease, while TRBV20-1 and TRBJ2-1 were favored in newly diagnosed disease. A larger number of public clonotypes was shared among persistent patients (more than 2,500) than among newly diagnosed patients (approximately 930). Compared with newly diagnosed patients, persistent Graves' disease patients had lower TCR Shannon entropy and fewer highly expanded clones, which suggests clonal expansion. Sequencing and analysis were restricted to the TCR beta chain. The study examined only peripheral blood because the primary lesion, thyroid tissue, could not be accessed. The small sample size was acknowledged by the authors as a limitation that may reduce accuracy.

This clonotype was counted at least ten times. Its recognized antigen is unknown. No much larger clonotype is one base removed from it; base qualities were not supplied. From the cysteine through the phenylalanine, the CDR3 covers 15 amino acids. CDR3 DNA only is kept here, 45 bases in frame from base 1. CDR1 and CDR2 are read off the germline V gene (reference sequence) as LGHDT and YNNKEL. Trimming leaves V shorter by 4 bases and J shorter by 0 bases, with the junction holding 3 bases beyond the gene matches. Sample time point, as interpreted from the label and publication: newly diagnosed GD, antithyroid drugs for less than 3 months. For both TCR sequencing and RNA sequencing, RNA was extracted from PBMCs using TRIzol. The diagnosis of Graves' disease followed American Thyroid Association guidelines. Recruitment of patients was carried out at an endocrinology department in Xi'an, China. Each patient gave 9 to 10 milliliters of peripheral blood, collected in an EDTA anticoagulant tube. Ficoll Paque Plus density gradient separation was used to isolate PBMCs, and no further T cell sorting was performed. An Agilent 2100 Bioanalyzer and agarose gel were used to assess RNA quality, and a NanoDrop 2000 was used to measure RNA concentration.

Libraries were constructed by multiplex PCR. Sequencing was performed on an Illumina HiSeq 4000. iRepertoire HTBI primers and Arm-PCR amplification of CDR3 regions were used to construct TCR beta libraries. PCR products were gel purified before sequencing. The paper's processing steps were these. Gene usage analysis of CDR3 amino acid clonotypes used the roughly 62 TRBV and about 13 TRBJ segments found across samples. Filtered high-quality paired reads were merged into contigs using COPE and FqMerger. BLAST was used to align contigs to IMGT TRBV, TRBD and TRBJ reference genes, and CDR3 was defined according to IMGT. Clonotypes above 0.1% frequency were classified as highly expanded clones. Repertoire diversity was measured by Shannon entropy, and V-J evenness by the Gini coefficient. Public clonotypes were defined as clonotypes shared by more than one individual. TCRdb cleaned the public reads at Q25 with fastp, built clones with MiXCR and kept in-frame beta chains. Identical CDR3 protein sequences are pooled into one entry, listed with their most common genes and DNA. The V and J calls were determined by TCRdb, not by the authors. The sample contains more than 350,000 distinct CDR3 sequences, under 15% of them found a single time. The leading ten clones occupy roughly 17% of the sample.

This sample also belongs to another study, concerning T cells in Graves' hyperthyroidism and ophthalmopathy. The second study's authors report: Stable Graves' hyperthyroidism was defined as no progression to ophthalmopathy during 18 months of follow-up. The hyperthyroidism patients were between 18 and 65 years old and newly diagnosed, with a disease duration of less than 2 months. The study excluded patients with uncontrolled infections, other autoimmune diseases, pregnancy or lactation. Diagnoses were established on the basis of clinical symptoms, serum thyroxine and TRAb, thyroid ultrasound, and orbital computed tomography. For the first round of RT-PCR on the TCR CDR3, the HTBI primer set was used together with the Qiagen OneStep RT-PCR kit. Blood samples also contained most of the expanded thyroid clonotypes (frequency above 0.001), which suggests that blood repertoires may reflect thyroid immune responses. In cross-validation, a model built on a 13 V-J signature told ophthalmopathy apart from stable hyperthyroidism with under 90% sensitivity and approximately 81% specificity, and in testing the same model reached 80%/75%. In validation, progression to ophthalmopathy was predicted by the model with 55% to 71% sensitivity and around 75% specificity, a median of about 6 months before onset. To identify distinguishing TCR V-J signatures, a discovery cohort of 100 patients was used, comprising 43 with Graves' ophthalmopathy and roughly 60 with stable Graves' hyperthyroidism. Whether ophthalmopathy could be predicted prospectively was tested in an independent validation cohort made up of about 20 hyperthyroidism patients plus 17 patients who later progressed to ophthalmopathy. The 100 or so discovery patients were divided at random into training and test sets in a 7:3 ratio. In addition, the study compared T-cell repertoires in thyroid tissue and in blood from roughly six Graves' hyperthyroidism patients. Following sampling, methimazole starting at 30 mg daily was given to hyperthyroidism patients, and high-dose intravenous methylprednisolone was given to ophthalmopathy patients. A second multiplex PCR round built the libraries, followed by size selection and purification. Paired-end sequencing of the libraries was performed with 100 bp reads on an Illumina HiSeq2000. SOAPnuke was used to process the raw data, throwing out any read that contained adapters or uncalled bases, had a mean Phred below 15, or lacked an exact constant-primer or identifier match. High-quality paired reads were merged using COPE v1.2.5, and each unique nucleotide sequence was defined as a clonotype. Clonotypes were aligned to IMGT TRBV, TRBD and TRBJ reference segments using MiTCR v1.1. Only V-J combinations with frequency above 0.0001, covering about 99% of repertoires, were analysed. A TCS score was defined as the ratio between F50 (clonal expansion) and ExV (chaos), using BLOSUM62-based TCRdist between CDR3 peptides within each V-J. Welch's t-statistics and random forest reduced fewer than 600 V-J features to about 13, which were used in a naive Bayes classifier (R e1071). Sample size was not statistically predetermined, and blinding of investigators to group allocation was not performed. According to the paper, TCR Vbeta CDR3 sequencing was carried out on some 140 peripheral blood samples, which came from about 45 ophthalmopathy, around 74 hyperthyroidism and 17 progressor patients.

Here the chain combines TRBV3-1 and TRBJ2-3, and 8 junctional nucleotides match TRBD2. This sample comprised peripheral blood mononuclear cells (PBMCs), obtained at new diagnosis, from a patient treated with antithyroid drugs. The clonotype was recovered from a woman aged 30 to 39 with Graves disease. Donor details come from another sample of the same person, matched by shared clones. CDR3 region: CASSRLATSTDTQYF. The sequence in DNA is TGTGCCAGCAGCCGACTAGCGACTAGCACAGATACGCAGTATTTT.